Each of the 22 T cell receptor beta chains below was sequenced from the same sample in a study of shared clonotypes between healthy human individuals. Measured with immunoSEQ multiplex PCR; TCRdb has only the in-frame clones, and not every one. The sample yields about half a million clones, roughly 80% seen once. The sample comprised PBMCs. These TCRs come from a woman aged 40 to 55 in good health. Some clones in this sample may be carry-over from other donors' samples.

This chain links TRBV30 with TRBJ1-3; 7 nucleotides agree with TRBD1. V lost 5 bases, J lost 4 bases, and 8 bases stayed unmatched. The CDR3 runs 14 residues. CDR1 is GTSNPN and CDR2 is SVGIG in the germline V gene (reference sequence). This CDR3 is CAWAPGGLGNTIYF. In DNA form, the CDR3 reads TGTGCCTGGGCCCCAGGGGGGCTAGGAAACACCATATATTTT.

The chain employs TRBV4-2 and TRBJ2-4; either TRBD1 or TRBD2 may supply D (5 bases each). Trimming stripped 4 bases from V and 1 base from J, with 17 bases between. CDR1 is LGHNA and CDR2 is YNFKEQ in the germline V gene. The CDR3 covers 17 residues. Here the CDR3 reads CASSPRGGGGAKNIQYF. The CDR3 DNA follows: TGTGCCAGCAGCCCCCGGGGCGGAGGCGGGGCCAAAAACATTCAGTACTTC.

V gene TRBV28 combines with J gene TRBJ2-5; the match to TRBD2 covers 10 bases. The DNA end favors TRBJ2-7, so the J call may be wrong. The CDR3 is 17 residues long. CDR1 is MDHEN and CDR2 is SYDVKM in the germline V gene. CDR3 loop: CASSTPRASGGYYEQYF. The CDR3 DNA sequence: TGTGCCAGCAGTACTCCTAGGGCTAGCGGGGGATACTACGAGCAGTACTTC.

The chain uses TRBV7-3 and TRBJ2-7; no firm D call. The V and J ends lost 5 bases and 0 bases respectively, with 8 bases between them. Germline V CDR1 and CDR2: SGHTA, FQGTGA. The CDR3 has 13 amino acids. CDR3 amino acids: CASSKGPSYEQYF. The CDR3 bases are TGTGCCAGCAGCAAAGGGCCCTCCTACGAGCAGTACTTC.

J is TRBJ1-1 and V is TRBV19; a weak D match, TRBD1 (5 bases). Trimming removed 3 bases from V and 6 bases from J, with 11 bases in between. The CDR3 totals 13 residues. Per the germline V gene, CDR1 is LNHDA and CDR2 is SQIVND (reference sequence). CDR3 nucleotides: TGTGCCAGTAGTATTGGGGGTCTCCCTGAAGCTTTCTTT. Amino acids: CASSIGGLPEAFF.

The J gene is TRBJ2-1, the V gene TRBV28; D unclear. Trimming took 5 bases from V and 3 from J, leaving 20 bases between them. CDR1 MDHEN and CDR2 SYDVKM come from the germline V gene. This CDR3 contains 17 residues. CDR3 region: CASSPGRRISRYNEQFF. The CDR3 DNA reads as TGTGCCAGCAGTCCGGGTCGACGGATTTCCCGCTACAATGAGCAGTTCTTC.

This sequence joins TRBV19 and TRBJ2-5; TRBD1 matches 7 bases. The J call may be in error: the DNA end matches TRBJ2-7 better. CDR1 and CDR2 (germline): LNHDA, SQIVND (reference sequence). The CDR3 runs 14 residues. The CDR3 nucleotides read TGTGCCAGTAGCCAGGACAGGTGGGGCTACGAGCAGTACTTC. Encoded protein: CASSQDRWGYEQYF.

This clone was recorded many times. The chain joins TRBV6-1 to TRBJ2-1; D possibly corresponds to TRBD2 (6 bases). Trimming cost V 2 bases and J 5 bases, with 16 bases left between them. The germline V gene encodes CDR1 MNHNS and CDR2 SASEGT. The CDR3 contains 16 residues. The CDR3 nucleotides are TGTGCCAGCAGTGAATCCTCCGGGAGTTGGGACAATGAGCAGTTCTTC. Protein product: CASSESSGSWDNEQFF.

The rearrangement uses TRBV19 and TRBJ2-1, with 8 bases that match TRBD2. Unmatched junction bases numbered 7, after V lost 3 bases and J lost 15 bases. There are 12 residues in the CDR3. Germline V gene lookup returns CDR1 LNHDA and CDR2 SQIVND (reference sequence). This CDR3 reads CASSIPGTSPFF. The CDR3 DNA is TGTGCCAGTAGTATCCCCGGGACTAGTCCGTTCTTC.

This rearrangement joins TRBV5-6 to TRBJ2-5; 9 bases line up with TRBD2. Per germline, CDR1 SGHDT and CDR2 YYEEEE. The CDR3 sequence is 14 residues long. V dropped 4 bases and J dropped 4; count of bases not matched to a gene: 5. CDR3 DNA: TGTGCCAGCAGCCTACCAGCGGGAGGAGAGACCCAGTACTTC. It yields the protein CASSLPAGGETQYF. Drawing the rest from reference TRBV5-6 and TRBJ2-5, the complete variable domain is DAGVTQSPTHLIKTRGQQVTLRCSPKSGHDTVSWYQQALGQGPQFIFQYYEEEERQRGNFPDRFSGHQFPNYSSELNVNALLLGDSALYLCASSLPAGGETQYFGPGTRLLVL.

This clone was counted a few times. CDR3 amino acids: CASSTGPNPNTEAFF. The CDR3, as DNA: TGTGCCAGCAGCACCGGACCTAACCCGAACACTGAAGCTTTCTTT. The V and J genes are TRBV9 and TRBJ1-1; D gene unclear. The germline gives CDR1 SGDLS, CDR2 YYNGEE. The ends were cut back, 4 bases at V and 1 base at J, with 14 bases in the middle. The CDR3 sequence is 15 residues long.

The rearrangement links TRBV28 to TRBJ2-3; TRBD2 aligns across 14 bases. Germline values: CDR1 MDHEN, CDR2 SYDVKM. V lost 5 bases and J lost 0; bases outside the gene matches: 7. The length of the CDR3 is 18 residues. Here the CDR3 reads CASSPTSGRASSTDTQYF. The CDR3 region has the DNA TGTGCCAGCAGTCCGACTAGCGGGAGGGCCTCTAGCACAGATACGCAGTATTTT.

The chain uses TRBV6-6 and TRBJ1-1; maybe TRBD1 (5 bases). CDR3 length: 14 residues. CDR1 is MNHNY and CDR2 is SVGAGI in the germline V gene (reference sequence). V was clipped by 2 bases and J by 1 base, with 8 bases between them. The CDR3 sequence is CASSYGGKNTEAFF. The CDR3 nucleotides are TGTGCCAGCAGTTACGGGGGGAAGAACACTGAAGCTTTCTTT.

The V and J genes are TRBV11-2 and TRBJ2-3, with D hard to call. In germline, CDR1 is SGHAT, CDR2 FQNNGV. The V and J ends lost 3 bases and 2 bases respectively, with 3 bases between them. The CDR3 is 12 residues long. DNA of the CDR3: TGTGCCAGCAGCTTTTTCACAGATACGCAGTATTTT. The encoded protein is CASSFFTDTQYF.

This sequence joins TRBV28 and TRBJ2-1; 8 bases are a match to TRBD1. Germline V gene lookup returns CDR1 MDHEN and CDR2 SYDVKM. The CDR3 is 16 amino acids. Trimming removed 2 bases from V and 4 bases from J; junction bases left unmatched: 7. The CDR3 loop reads CASSLPRGRVYNEQFF. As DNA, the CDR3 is TGTGCCAGCAGTTTACCCAGGGGGCGCGTATACAATGAGCAGTTCTTC.

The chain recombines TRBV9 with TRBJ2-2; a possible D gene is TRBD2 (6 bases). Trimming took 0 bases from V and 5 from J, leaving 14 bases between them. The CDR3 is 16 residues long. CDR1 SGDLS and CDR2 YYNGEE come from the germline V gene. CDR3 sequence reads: CASSVGPPRGTGELFF. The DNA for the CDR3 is TGTGCCAGCAGCGTAGGGCCCCCTCGGGGGACCGGGGAGCTGTTTTTT.

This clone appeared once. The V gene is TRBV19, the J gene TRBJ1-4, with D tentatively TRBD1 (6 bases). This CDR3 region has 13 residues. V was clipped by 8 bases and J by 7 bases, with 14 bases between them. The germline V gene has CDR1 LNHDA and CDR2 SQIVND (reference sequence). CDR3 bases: TGTGCCAGTTGCGAAACAGGGCGTGAAAAACTGTTTTTT. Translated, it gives CASCETGREKLFF.

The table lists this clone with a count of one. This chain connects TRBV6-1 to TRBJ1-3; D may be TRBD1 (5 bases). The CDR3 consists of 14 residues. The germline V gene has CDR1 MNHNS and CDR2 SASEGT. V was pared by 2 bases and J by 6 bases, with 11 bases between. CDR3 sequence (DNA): TGTGCCAGCAGTGAACTTCGGGGGGTAAACACCATATATTTT. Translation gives CASSELRGVNTIYF.

CDR3 coding DNA: TGTGCCAGCAAAAGACTAGCGGGGTACACCGGGGAGCTGTTTTTT. This codes for CASKRLAGYTGELFF. This chain connects TRBV28 to TRBJ2-2, with TRBD2 matching over 11 bases. CDR3 size: 15 residues. V was clipped by 7 bases and J by 3 bases; unmatched bases: 4. The V gene's germline CDR1 is MDHEN and CDR2 SYDVKM.

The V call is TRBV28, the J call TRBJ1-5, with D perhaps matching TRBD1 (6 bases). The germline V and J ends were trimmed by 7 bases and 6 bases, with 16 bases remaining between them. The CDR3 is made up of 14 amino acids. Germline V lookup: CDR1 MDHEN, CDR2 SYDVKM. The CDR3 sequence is CASTKQGQFQPQHF. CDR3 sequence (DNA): TGTGCCAGCACCAAACAGGGCCAGTTTCAGCCCCAGCATTTT. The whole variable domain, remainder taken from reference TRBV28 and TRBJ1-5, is DVKVTQSSRYLVKRTGEKVFLECVQDMDHENMFWYRQDPGLGLRLIYFSYDVKMKEKGDIPEGYSVSREKKERFSLILESASTNQTSMYLCASTKQGQFQPQHFGDGTRLSIL.

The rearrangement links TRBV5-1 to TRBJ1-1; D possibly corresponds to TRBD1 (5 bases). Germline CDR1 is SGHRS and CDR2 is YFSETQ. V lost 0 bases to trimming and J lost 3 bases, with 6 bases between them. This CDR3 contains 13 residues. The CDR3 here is CASSLGGHTEAFF. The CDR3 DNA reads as TGCGCCAGCAGCTTGGGGGGCCACACTGAAGCTTTCTTT.

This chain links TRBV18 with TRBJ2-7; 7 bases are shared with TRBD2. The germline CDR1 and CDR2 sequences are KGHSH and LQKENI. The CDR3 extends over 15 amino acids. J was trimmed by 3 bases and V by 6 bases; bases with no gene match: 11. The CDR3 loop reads CASSLSGTSNYEQYF. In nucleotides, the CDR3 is TGTGCCAGCTCCTTGAGCGGGACCTCAAACTACGAGCAGTACTTC.